One and the same sample provided the 2 T cell receptor beta chains below, sequenced in a study of CD8+ T cells in alopecia areata. This sample's treatment: oral pan-JAK inhibitor, 5-10 mg twice daily. cDNA prepared by RNA extraction and subsequent reverse transcription served as the template for sequencing. The table came from immunoSEQ multiplex PCR; TCRdb's copy has only in-frame clones and leaves some out. The sample carries about 250,000 clones, 60% recorded once. The starting material was CD4+ T cells sorted from blood, obtained around week 52, from a patient treated with tofacitinib. The receptors shown here come from a human donor with alopecia areata.

The chain employs TRBV6-5 and TRBJ1-2; perhaps TRBD1 as D (5 bases). The V and J ends lost 8 bases and 13 bases respectively, with 23 bases between them. Germline CDR1 reads MNHEY; CDR2 reads SVGAGI. The CDR3 spans 13 residues. CDR3 in amino acids: CASSNSGAGVFTF. The CDR3 region has the DNA TGTGCCAGCTCAAACTCCGGGGCCGGGGTATTCACCTTC.

The chain links TRBV4-1 to TRBJ1-2; tentative D call: TRBD1 (5 bases). This CDR3 is built from 16 residues. Between the trimmed V and J ends, which lost 2 bases and 5 bases, there was a span of 18 bases. Germline loops: CDR1 MGHRA, CDR2 YSYEKL. CDR3 coding DNA: TGCGCCAGCAGCCAACCCCCAAGGGGATTCAGTTATGGCTACACCTTC. Its translation is CASSQPPRGFSYGYTF.